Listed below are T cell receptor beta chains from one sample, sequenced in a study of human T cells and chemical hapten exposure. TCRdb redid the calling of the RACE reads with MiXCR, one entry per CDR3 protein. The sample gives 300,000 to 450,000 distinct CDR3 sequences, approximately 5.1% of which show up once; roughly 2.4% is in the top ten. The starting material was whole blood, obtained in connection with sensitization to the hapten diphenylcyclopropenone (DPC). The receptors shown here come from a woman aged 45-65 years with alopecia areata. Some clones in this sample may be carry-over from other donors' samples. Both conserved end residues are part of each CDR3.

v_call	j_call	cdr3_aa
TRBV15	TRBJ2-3	CATSSGSLSTDTQYF
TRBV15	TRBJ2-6	CATSSLHSGANVLTF
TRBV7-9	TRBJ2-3	CASSLDGGPDTDTQYF
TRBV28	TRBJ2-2	CASSPGGELFF
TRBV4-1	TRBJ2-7	CASSQVPSSSTYEQYF
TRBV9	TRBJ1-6	CASSVAGGRDSPLHF
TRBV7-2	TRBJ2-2	CASSPKREGFNTGELFF
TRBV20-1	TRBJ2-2	CSARVSQGGHGELFF
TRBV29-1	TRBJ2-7	CSVGPGLSYEQYF
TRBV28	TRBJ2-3	CASSLSAGWAESTDTQYF
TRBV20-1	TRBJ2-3	CSAIPGALKPDTQYF
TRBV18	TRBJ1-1	CASSPPVGVAQNTEAFF
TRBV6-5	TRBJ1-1	CASSSGTSNTEAFF
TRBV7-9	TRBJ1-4	CASSLAGNEKLFF
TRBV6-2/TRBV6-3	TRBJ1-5	CASSYPYQPQHF
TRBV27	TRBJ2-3	CASRKGLNTDTQYF
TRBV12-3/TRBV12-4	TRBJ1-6	CASSSLGGNSPLHF
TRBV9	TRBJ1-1	CASSAGGQVFPRTEAFF
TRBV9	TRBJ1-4	CASSVGGAAEKLFF
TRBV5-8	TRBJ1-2	CASSLLDYGYTF
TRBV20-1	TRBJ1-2	CSAAFYGYTF
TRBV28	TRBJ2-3	CASSWFADTQYF
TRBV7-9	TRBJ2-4	CASSQPTSGGALPKNIQYF
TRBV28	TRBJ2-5	CASSLPRLAGAHKKETQYF